A single sample gave rise to the 27 T cell receptor beta chains below, sequenced in a study of Graves' ophthalmopathy and Graves' hyperthyroidism. RNA transcripts were the source from which TCR beta CDR3 regions were amplified. RT-PCR with HTBI primers came first, then second-round multiplex PCR. Via MiXCR, TCRdb re-called the multiplex PCR reads, giving one row per CDR3 protein. There are about 550,000 distinct CDR3 sequences in the sample; less than 40% occur only once, and over 3.5% lies in the top ten. Sequencing used peripheral blood or thyroid tissue (not recorded which). These receptors were collected from an adult man with Graves' hyperthyroidism.

This clonotype has a single count. The rearrangement joins TRBV11-1 to TRBJ2-7; TRBD1 agrees at 7 bases. V was pared by 8 bases and J by 7 bases, with 14 bases of the junction left unmatched. Germline V lookup: CDR1 SGHAT, CDR2 FQDESV (reference sequence). This CDR3 is built from 14 residues. The CDR3 sequence is CASSRTGAYNEQYF. In DNA form, the CDR3 reads TGTGCCAGCTCGCGAACAGGGGCCTACAATGAGCAGTACTTC.

This clonotype came up many times. V usage is TRBV5-6 and J usage is TRBJ2-5; D is perhaps TRBD2 (6 bases). The germline gives CDR1 SGHDT, CDR2 YYEEEE. CDR3 length equals 14 residues. Trimming removed 4 bases from V and 3 bases from J, with 13 bases in between. This chain's CDR3 is CASSPGTSKETQYF. The CDR3 DNA sequence: TGTGCCAGCAGCCCGGGGACTTCTAAAGAGACCCAGTACTTC.

The chain is built from TRBV7-3 and TRBJ2-3; 10 bases line up with TRBD2. The CDR3 is 16 residues long. In germline, CDR1 is SGHTA, CDR2 FQGTGA. V shed 5 bases and J 5 bases; nucleotides not matched to a gene: 10. The CDR3 bases are TGTGCCAGCAGCCTTAGCGGGGGGCGCGCCGGAGATACGCAGTATTTT. Residues: CASSLSGGRAGDTQYF.

The rearrangement joins TRBV24-1 to TRBJ1-1, with 7 bases lining up with TRBD1. V was pared by 6 bases and J by 4 bases, with 10 bases of the junction left unmatched. The CDR3 totals 15 residues. The germline V gene encodes CDR1 KGHDR and CDR2 SFDVKD. The CDR3 is CATSTTTGRVTEAFF. As DNA, the CDR3 is TGTGCCACCAGTACCACGACAGGGCGGGTCACTGAAGCTTTCTTT.

The V call is TRBV7-2, the J call TRBJ1-1; TRBD1 might be the D (6 bases). This CDR3 has 15 residues. V shed 4 bases and J shed 1 base, with 13 bases lying between them. Germline lookup yields CDR1 SGHTA and CDR2 FQGNSA. CDR3 sequence (DNA): TGTGCCAGCAGCTCACCAGGACAGTCGAACACTGAAGCTTTCTTT. Translating it yields CASSSPGQSNTEAFF. Drawing the rest from reference TRBV7-2 and TRBJ1-1, the complete variable domain is GAGVSQSPSNKVTEKGKDVELRCDPISGHTALYWYRQSLGQGLEFLIYFQGNSAPDKSGLPSDRFSAERTGGSVSTLTIQRTQQEDSAVYLCASSSPGQSNTEAFFGQGTRLTVV.

This clonotype was seen repeatedly, ten times or more. The V gene is TRBV3-1, the J gene TRBJ2-6; no clear D gene. CDR1 and CDR2 (germline): LGHDT, YNNKEL (reference sequence). Trimming pared 4 bases from V and 1 base from J, leaving 5 bases between. This CDR3 has 14 residues. Here the CDR3 reads CASSRLSGANVLTF. The CDR3 DNA sequence: TGTGCCAGCAGCCGTCTGTCTGGGGCCAACGTCCTGACTTTC.

In DNA form, the CDR3 reads TGTGCCAGCAGCTCGGGACAGGGGACTGGATCACCCCTCCACTTT. Translation gives CASSSGQGTGSPLHF. The chain uses TRBV7-9 and TRBJ1-6; the match to TRBD1 covers 10 bases. This CDR3 is 15 amino acids long. The V segment lost 4 bases and the J segment 10 bases; nucleotides outside the gene matches: 7. Germline CDR1 is SEHNR and CDR2 is FQNEAQ (reference sequence).

The CDR3 sequence is CASSLYPPDRGLSTEAFF. The CDR3 nucleotides read TGTGCCAGCAGCTTATACCCCCCGGACAGGGGGCTATCCACTGAAGCTTTCTTT. This chain joins TRBV11-2 and TRBJ1-1, with 11 bases lining up with TRBD1. Trimming removed 2 bases from V and 4 bases from J; junction bases left unmatched: 12. From germline, CDR1 is SGHAT and CDR2 FQNNGV. This CDR3 is built from 18 residues.

The CDR3 bases are TGTGCCAGCAGGGGAGATGGGGCGACTGGCTACACCTTC. This gives the protein CASRGDGATGYTF. This chain uses TRBV2 with TRBJ1-2; perhaps TRBD1 as D (5 bases). V lost 6 bases, J lost 7 bases, and 15 bases lay in between. The CDR3 runs to 13 residues. Germline V gives CDR1 SNHLY, CDR2 FYNNEI.

V is TRBV6-1 and J is TRBJ1-2; the D is unclear. Germline CDR1 MNHNS, CDR2 SASEGT. Trimming pared 5 bases from V and 2 bases from J, leaving 15 bases between. The CDR3 consists of 15 residues. The chain's CDR3 is CASSYSRGPNYGYTF. DNA of the CDR3: TGTGCCAGCAGTTACTCGAGAGGGCCGAACTATGGCTACACCTTC.

This clonotype was counted many times. CDR3 residues: CASRTLDGTYEQYF. The CDR3 DNA reads TGTGCCAGCAGGACCCTGGACGGAACCTACGAGCAGTACTTC. This chain joins TRBV6-5 and TRBJ2-7; D is undetermined. Germline V gene data show CDR1 as MNHEY and CDR2 as SVGAGI. The germline V and J ends were trimmed by 6 bases and 2 bases, with 14 bases remaining between them. The length of the CDR3 is 14 residues.

A remark on this clonotype: Because the CDR3's place on the DNA is in doubt, the DNA is left out and the CDR3 is given as listed by TCRdb. The V and J genes are TRBV25-1 and TRBJ1-2; whether TRBD1, the table's D call, matches the DNA was not checked. Germline values: CDR1 MGHDK, CDR2 SYGVNS. The CDR3 region is 17 residues in length, termini included. CDR3 protein: CACSARGTGQVNYGYTF.

The chain couples TRBV7-9 to TRBJ2-2, with TRBD1 matching over 10 bases. Germline CDR1 SEHNR, CDR2 FQNEAQ (reference sequence). This CDR3 spans 17 amino acids. Losses at the gene ends were 5 bases for V and 5 bases for J; bases not matched to a gene: 11. This CDR3 is CASSPRDRGMVTGELFF. CDR3 DNA sequence: TGTGCCAGCAGCCCCCGGGACAGGGGAATGGTAACCGGGGAGCTGTTTTTT.

Note on this clonotype: The junction departs from the called germline gene at one end, perhaps through a read error. The J gene is TRBJ1-2, the V gene TRBV10-3; no definite D call. CDR1 and CDR2 (germline): ENHRY, SYGVKD. The length of the CDR3 is 14 residues. Here the CDR3 DNA reads TGTGCCAGCAGTTTATCGGCCCGGGCCTATGGCTACACCTTC. Its protein product is CASSLSARAYGYTF.

The chain links TRBV15 to TRBJ2-3; weak D call: TRBD1 (5 bases). This CDR3 is built from 15 residues. CDR1 LNHNV and CDR2 YYDKDF come from the germline V gene (reference sequence). Trimming left V 3 bases short and J 3 bases short, with 13 bases between. The chain's CDR3 is CATSSETARTDTQYF. For the CDR3, the DNA is TGTGCCACCAGCAGTGAGACAGCTAGGACAGATACGCAGTATTTT.

This clonotype was counted ten times or more. This chain links TRBV9 with TRBJ1-6; a possible D gene is TRBD1 (5 bases). The CDR3 length is 15 residues. V was clipped by 4 bases and J by 10 bases, with 18 bases between them. The germline CDR1 and CDR2 sequences are SGDLS and YYNGEE. In DNA, the CDR3 is TGTGCCAGCAGCCAAGTAGGGGTGTGGAACTCACCCCTCCACTTT. Translating gives CASSQVGVWNSPLHF.

Ten or more counts support this clonotype. V and J are TRBV7-2 and TRBJ2-7; perhaps TRBD1 as D (6 bases). Trimming left V 6 bases short and J 0 bases short, with 15 bases between. CDR3 length equals 15 residues. Germline lookup yields CDR1 SGHTA and CDR2 FQGNSA. CDR3 nucleotides: TGTGCCAGCAGTTTCCCGGGGACACGCTCCTACGAGCAGTACTTC. This encodes CASSFPGTRSYEQYF.

This clonotype was detected many times. The chain uses TRBV5-8 and TRBJ2-7; possibly TRBD1 for D (6 bases). Germline CDR1 and CDR2: SGHTS and YDEGEE. The CDR3 has 15 amino acids. Trimming left V 3 bases short and J 4 bases short, with 17 bases between. Written as DNA, the CDR3 is TGTGCCAGCAGCTATAGAGACGGGACAAGTTACGAGCAGTACTTC. This gives the protein CASSYRDGTSYEQYF.

The chain combines TRBV7-8 with TRBJ2-5; 11 bases fit TRBD1. This CDR3 comprises 16 residues. Germline V gene lookup returns CDR1 SGHVS and CDR2 FQNEAQ. With V trimmed by 4 bases and J by 5 bases, 9 bases remained unmatched. CDR3 sequence: CASSCSGTGGQETQYF. CDR3 sequence (DNA): TGTGCCAGCAGCTGTTCCGGGACAGGGGGACAGGAGACCCAGTACTTC.

The CDR3 bases are TGTGCCACCAGTGATTCCGTTACAGGGGAGCTGTTTTTT. Its protein is CATSDSVTGELFF. The chain carries TRBV24-1 and TRBJ2-2; D gene uncertain. Trimming pared 2 bases from V and 8 bases from J, leaving 8 bases between. The CDR3 runs 13 residues. The germline V gene has CDR1 KGHDR and CDR2 SFDVKD.

For the CDR3, the DNA is TGTGCCATCAGCGGGGGTCAGAGAGGCTACACCTTC. Translating it yields CAISGGQRGYTF. This chain uses TRBV10-3 with TRBJ1-2; perhaps TRBD1 as D (5 bases). Between the trimmed V and J ends, which lost 6 bases and 8 bases, there was a span of 13 bases. The CDR3 spans 12 residues. The germline V gene encodes CDR1 ENHRY and CDR2 SYGVKD.

CDR3 loop: CASSLEGGAAAEPWSESGSPLHF. CDR3 coding DNA: TGTGCCAGCAGCTTAGAGGGCGGCGCGGCGGCGGAGCCATGGTCGGAATCTGGGTCACCCCTCCACTTT. This chain joins TRBV7-2 and TRBJ1-6, with unresolved D. The CDR3 has 23 amino acids. Trimming left V 1 base short and J 10 bases short, with 38 bases between. Germline values: CDR1 SGHTA, CDR2 FQGNSA.

This clonotype has ten or more counts. The V call is TRBV29-1, the J call TRBJ2-2, with 8 bases matching TRBD1. Germline CDR1 reads SQVTM; CDR2 reads ANQGSEA. Losses at the gene ends were 1 base for V and 0 bases for J; bases not matched to a gene: 1. The CDR3 loop spans 15 amino acids. This CDR3 reads CSVEVTGANTGELFF. CDR3 nucleotide sequence: TGCAGCGTTGAAGTGACAGGGGCGAACACCGGGGAGCTGTTTTTT.

This clonotype has at least ten counts. The V and J genes are TRBV24-1 and TRBJ2-2; no clear D. The germline gives CDR1 KGHDR, CDR2 SFDVKD. This CDR3 comprises 16 residues. V shed 4 bases and J shed 6 bases, with 17 bases lying between them. The CDR3 sequence: CATSDARLGRAGELFF. CDR3 in DNA: TGTGCCACCAGTGACGCCCGACTTGGAAGGGCCGGGGAGCTGTTTTTT.

This clonotype was counted ten times or more. CDR3 nucleotides: TGCGCCAGCAGCTTGGCCCTACTAGCATCAGAGACCCAGTACTTC. Protein: CASSLALLASETQYF. V usage is TRBV5-1 and J usage is TRBJ2-5, with a tentative D call TRBD2 (6 bases). CDR1 SGHRS and CDR2 YFSETQ come from the germline V gene. V was clipped by 0 bases and J by 4 bases, with 13 bases between them. CDR3 length: 15 amino acids.

This clonotype occurred a few times. V usage is TRBV19 and J usage is TRBJ1-4; a possible D gene is TRBD1 (5 bases). Germline values: CDR1 LNHDA, CDR2 SQIVND (reference sequence). This CDR3 is built from 13 residues. V gave up 6 bases and J gave up 6 bases, with 11 bases separating them. The CDR3 nucleotides are TGTGCCAGTAGAGACAGCGGGGATGAAAAACTGTTTTTT. This translates into CASRDSGDEKLFF.

This clonotype was observed at least ten times. The rearrangement joins TRBV12-3 or TRBV12-4 to TRBJ1-6; D remains unclear. V dropped 5 bases and J dropped 8 bases, with 10 bases sitting between them. The CDR3 has 13 residues. The CDR3 sequence is CASSLGMDSPLHF. The CDR3 DNA reads as TGTGCCAGCAGTCTCGGTATGGATTCACCCCTCCACTTT.